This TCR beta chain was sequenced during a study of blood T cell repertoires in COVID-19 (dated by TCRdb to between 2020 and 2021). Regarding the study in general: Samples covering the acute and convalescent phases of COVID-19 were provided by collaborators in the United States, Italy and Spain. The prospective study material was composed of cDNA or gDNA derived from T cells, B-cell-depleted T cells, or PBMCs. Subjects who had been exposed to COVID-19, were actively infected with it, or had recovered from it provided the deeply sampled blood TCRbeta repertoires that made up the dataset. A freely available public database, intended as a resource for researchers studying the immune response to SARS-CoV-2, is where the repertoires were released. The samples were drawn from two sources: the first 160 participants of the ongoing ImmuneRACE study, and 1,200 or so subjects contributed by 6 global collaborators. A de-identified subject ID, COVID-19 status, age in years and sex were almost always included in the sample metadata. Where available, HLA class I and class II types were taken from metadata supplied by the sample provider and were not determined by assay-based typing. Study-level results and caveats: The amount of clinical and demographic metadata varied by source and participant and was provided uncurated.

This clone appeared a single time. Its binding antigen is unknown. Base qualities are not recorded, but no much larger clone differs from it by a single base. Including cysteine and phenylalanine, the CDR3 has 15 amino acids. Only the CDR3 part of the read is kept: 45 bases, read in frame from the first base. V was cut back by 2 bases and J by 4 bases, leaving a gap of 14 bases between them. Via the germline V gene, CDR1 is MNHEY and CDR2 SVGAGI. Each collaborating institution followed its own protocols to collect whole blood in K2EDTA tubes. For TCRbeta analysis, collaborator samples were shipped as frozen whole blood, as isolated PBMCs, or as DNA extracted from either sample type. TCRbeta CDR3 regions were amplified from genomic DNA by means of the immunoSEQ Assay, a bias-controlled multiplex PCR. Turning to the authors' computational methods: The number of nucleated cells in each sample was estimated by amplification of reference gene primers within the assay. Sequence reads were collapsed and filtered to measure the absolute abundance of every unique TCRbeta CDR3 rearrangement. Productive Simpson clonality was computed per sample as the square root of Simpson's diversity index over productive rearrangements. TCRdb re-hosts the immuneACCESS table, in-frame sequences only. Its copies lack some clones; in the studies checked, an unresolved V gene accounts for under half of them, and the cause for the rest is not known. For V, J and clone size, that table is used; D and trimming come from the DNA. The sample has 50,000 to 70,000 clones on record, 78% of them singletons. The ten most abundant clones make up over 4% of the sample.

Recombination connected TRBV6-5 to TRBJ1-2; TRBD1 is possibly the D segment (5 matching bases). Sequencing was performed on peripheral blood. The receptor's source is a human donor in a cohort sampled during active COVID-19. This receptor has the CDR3 CASSYAGGRSYGYTF. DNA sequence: TGTGCCAGCAGTTACGCGGGGGGGAGAAGCTATGGCTACACCTTC.